What follows describes a single T cell receptor beta chain. Its target is not known. In the PCR, 60 Vbeta and 13 Jbeta primers were used. Profiled with immunoSEQ multiplex PCR; TCRdb holds only in-frame clones, not every one. The table lists roughly 6,200 clones, roughly half of them singletons, with about 5.3% in the top ten. The sample belongs to a study of cytomegalovirus exposure and HLA in healthy donors. CDR3 length equals 17 residues. Deletions cut 0 bases from V and 1 base from J, with 15 bases between. Looked up from germline, CDR1 is MGHRA and CDR2 is YSYEKL. General study findings and limits: Per a prior analysis, the majority of TCR beta V segments were productive roughly 87% or roughly 30% of the time. Donor immune exposure was known only as CMV serostatus.

The material sequenced was PBMCs. V usage is TRBV4-1 and J usage is TRBJ1-2; D is possibly TRBD1 (5 bases). This receptor was taken from a man aged 30 to 45 in good health and CMV-seropositive. The CDR3, as DNA: TGCGCCAGCAGCCAAGATAAGGGGCGCTCGGATAACTATGGCTACACCTTC. Its translation: CASSQDKGRSDNYGYTF.